Described below is a single TCR beta chain sequence and its context. What it recognizes is unknown. Just one base apart from a much larger clone, this may be a read error. The data stem from a study of response to subunit inactivated influenza vaccine. Whole-study results and caveats: It was suggested by the authors that few new T cells are recruited by each seasonal influenza vaccination.

There are 17 residues in the CDR3. Germline assignment: CDR1 LGHNA and CDR2 YSLEER. Each CDR3 protein is one row after TCRdb ran MiXCR on the RT-PCR reads. Of approximately 520,000 distinct CDR3 sequences listed, 16% are singletons. The TCR was taken from a man aged 50 to 75 who received an inactivated influenza vaccine. Sequences were derived from CD4+ T cells sorted from PBMCs, sampled roughly 24 months after vaccination. This chain links TRBV4-3 with TRBJ1-1; TRBD1 is a possible D gene (5 bases). CDR3 sequence (DNA): TGCGCCAGCAGCCATCGTCTAACAGGTGGTTCGAACACTAAAGCTTTCTTT. Its protein product is CASSHRLTGGSNTKAFF.